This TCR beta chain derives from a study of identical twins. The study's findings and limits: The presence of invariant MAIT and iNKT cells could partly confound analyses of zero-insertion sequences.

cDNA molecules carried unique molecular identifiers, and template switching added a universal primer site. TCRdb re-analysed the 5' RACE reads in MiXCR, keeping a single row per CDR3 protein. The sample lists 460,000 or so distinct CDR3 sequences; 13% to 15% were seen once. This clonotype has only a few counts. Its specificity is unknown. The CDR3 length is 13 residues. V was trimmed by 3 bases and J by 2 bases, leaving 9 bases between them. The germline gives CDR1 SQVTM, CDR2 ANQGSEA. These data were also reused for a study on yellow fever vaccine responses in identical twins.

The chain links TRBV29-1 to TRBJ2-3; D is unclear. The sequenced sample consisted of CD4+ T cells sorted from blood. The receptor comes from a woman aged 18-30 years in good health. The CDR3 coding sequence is TGCAGCGTTGATGTACAGCACACAGATACGCAGTATTTT. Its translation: CSVDVQHTDTQYF.